This record covers a single T cell receptor (beta chain). V was trimmed by 5 bases and J by 6 bases, leaving 17 bases between them. CDR3 length: 15 amino acids. Germline CDR1 and CDR2: SGHVS and FQNEAQ. Terminally differentiated effector memory CD45RA+ cells were excluded from the naive CD8 cells, which were CD45RO-negative and positively selected for CCR7. When replicate PCRs were run on sorted subsets, they used around 200 ng DNA, 28,000 or so T cell genomes. Data came from immunoSEQ multiplex PCR; TCRdb stores just in-frame clones and leaves some out. The sample comprises millions of clones, around 96% of which are singletons, and around 1.1% rests with the top ten. The data were obtained in a study of shared clonotypes between healthy human individuals.

The receptor was derived from a man in his late teens or twenties in good health. V usage is TRBV7-8 and J usage is TRBJ2-1; D call uncertain. The sequencing sample was made of naive CD8+ T cells sorted from blood. CDR3 protein: CASSPNAFARNEQFF. The CDR3 nucleotides read TGTGCCAGCAGCCCTAACGCCTTCGCCCGCAATGAGCAGTTCTTC.